Following are 20 T cell receptor beta chains from one sample sequenced in a study of beta chain features in type 1 diabetes. The isolated RNA, all of it, was reverse transcribed, so expressed TCRB transcripts were what got sequenced. The protocol was immunoSEQ multiplex PCR, while the TCRdb copy is restricted to in-frame clones and leaves out a portion. The data hold about 370,000 clones, with about 16% observed a single time. Source material: naive CD4+ T cells from blood. All receptors derive from a young woman in good health.

This clone showed up just a few times. The V gene is TRBV15, the J gene TRBJ2-7; 9 bases align to TRBD1. CDR3 length: 15 amino acids. Unmatched junction bases numbered 6, after V lost 3 bases and J lost 3 bases. Looked up from germline, CDR1 is LNHNV and CDR2 is YYDKDF (reference sequence). The CDR3 DNA is TGTGCCACCAGCAGCATGACAGGGGGTCTCTACGAGCAGTACTTC. Translating gives CATSSMTGGLYEQYF.

V gene TRBV27 combines with J gene TRBJ1-5, with D tentatively TRBD1 (5 bases). The CDR3 runs 18 residues. V was clipped by 4 bases and J by 4 bases, with 23 bases between them. CDR1 MNHEY and CDR2 SMNVEV come from the germline V gene (reference sequence). CDR3 protein: CASSSARAGSLANQPQHF. CDR3 bases: TGTGCCAGCAGTTCGGCCAGGGCAGGGTCGTTGGCAAATCAGCCCCAGCATTTT.

The chain recombines TRBV7-9 with TRBJ2-5, with no clear D. Trimming stripped 5 bases from V and 6 bases from J, with 7 bases between. The CDR3 covers 11 residues. CDR1 and CDR2 (germline): SEHNR, FQNEAQ (reference sequence). CDR3 coding DNA: TGTGCCAGCAGCCCCCTTAAGACCCAGTACTTC. The encoded protein is CASSPLKTQYF.

This clone occurred a few times. This chain joins TRBV18 and TRBJ1-1, with 10 positions matching TRBD1. Losses at the gene ends were 6 bases for V and 2 bases for J; bases not matched to a gene: 6. CDR3 length equals 15 residues. Germline-derived CDR1 and CDR2 are KGHSH and LQKENI. The CDR3 spells CASSLGQGDNTEAFF. The DNA for the CDR3 is TGTGCCAGCTCTCTCGGACAGGGGGACAACACTGAAGCTTTCTTT. Filled out from reference TRBV18 and TRBJ1-1, the complete variable domain reads NAGVMQNPRHLVRRRGQEARLRCSPMKGHSHVYWYRQLPEEGLKFMVYLQKENIIDESGMPKERFSAEFPKEGPSILRIQQVVRGDSAAYFCASSLGQGDNTEAFFGQGTRLTVV.

This clone was observed a few times. This rearrangement joins TRBV25-1 to TRBJ2-3; 11 nucleotides agree with TRBD2. This CDR3 comprises 17 residues. Germline CDR1 MGHDK, CDR2 SYGVNS. The junction had 10 bases not matched to a gene; V was cut back by 4 bases and J by 4 bases. CDR3 amino acids: CASSAVAGGPGADTQYF. As DNA, the CDR3 is TGTGCCAGCAGTGCCGTAGCGGGAGGGCCAGGGGCAGATACGCAGTATTTT.

The chain links TRBV6-5 to TRBJ1-5; TRBD1 agrees at 9 bases. Germline V gene lookup returns CDR1 MNHEY and CDR2 SVGAGI. CDR3 length equals 16 residues. J was trimmed by 1 base and V by 0 bases; bases with no gene match: 1. The CDR3 DNA sequence: TGTGCCAGCAGTTACTCCGGGACAGGGAGCAATCAGCCCCAGCATTTT. Its protein product is CASSYSGTGSNQPQHF.

This clone was observed a handful of times. The chain uses TRBV30 and TRBJ2-7; tentatively, D is TRBD1 (6 bases). The CDR3 is made up of 13 amino acids. Germline V gene lookup returns CDR1 GTSNPN and CDR2 SVGIG (reference sequence). V was shortened by 1 base and J by 3 bases, with 10 bases between the two germline ends. The CDR3 protein is CAWSGKGVYEQYF. CDR3 DNA sequence: TGTGCCTGGAGTGGTAAGGGGGTCTACGAGCAGTACTTC.

V and J are TRBV5-4 and TRBJ2-1; 10 positions agree with TRBD2. The CDR3 covers 15 residues. V trimming: 2 bases; J trimming: 2 bases; junction bases outside the gene matches: 1. The germline gives CDR1 SGHNT, CDR2 YYREEE (reference sequence). CDR3 region: CASSFSGRPYNEQFF. The CDR3 DNA reads as TGTGCCAGCAGCTTTAGCGGGAGGCCCTACAATGAGCAGTTCTTC. Using reference TRBV5-4 and TRBJ2-1 for the parts outside the CDR3, the full variable domain is ETGVTQSPTHLIKTRGQQVTLRCSSQSGHNTVSWYQQALGQGPQFIFQYYREEENGRGNFPPRFSGLQFPNYSSELNVNALELDDSALYLCASSFSGRPYNEQFFGPGTRLTVL.

The J gene is TRBJ2-7, the V gene TRBV5-1; 7 bases line up with TRBD1. V lost 2 bases to trimming and J lost 7 bases; unmatched junction nucleotides: 3. CDR1 SGHRS and CDR2 YFSETQ come from the germline V gene. The CDR3 totals 12 residues. The CDR3 sequence: CASSFHRGEQYF. CDR3 DNA: TGCGCCAGCAGCTTCCACAGGGGTGAGCAGTACTTC.

This clone was counted a few times. The CDR3 sequence is CASSPQGNLYEQYF. The CDR3 nucleotides are TGTGCCAGCAGTCCTCAGGGGAACCTATACGAGCAGTACTTC. V and J are TRBV7-9 and TRBJ2-7, with a possible D match to TRBD1 (6 bases). Trimming left V 6 bases short and J 4 bases short, with 16 bases between. The V gene's germline CDR1 is SEHNR and CDR2 FQNEAQ (reference sequence). CDR3 length: 14 amino acids.

As to this clone: The sample carries other DNA sequences with the same CDR3. The chain employs TRBV6-1 and TRBJ2-1, with 11 bases aligning to TRBD2. The CDR3 has 15 residues. The germline CDR1 and CDR2 sequences are MNHNS and SASEGT. Germline trimming cut 4 bases from V and 10 bases from J; bases unmatched to any gene: 9. DNA of the CDR3: TGTGCCAGCAGTGGATTAGCGGGAGGGCCACGGGAGCAGTTCTTC. This translates into CASSGLAGGPREQFF.

This clone was recorded a few times. V is TRBV7-3 and J is TRBJ2-5; 10 bases are a match to TRBD1. The DNA end favors TRBJ2-7, so the J call may be wrong. This CDR3 has 15 amino acids. CDR1 and CDR2 from the germline V gene are SGHTA and FQGTGA. Written as DNA, the CDR3 is TGTGCCAGCAGCCTTCGACAGGGGGCTGCGGGCGAGCAGTACTTC. Translation gives CASSLRQGAAGEQYF.

The rearrangement uses TRBV20-1 and TRBJ2-3; 8 bases fit TRBD2. The V segment lost 6 bases and the J segment 5 bases; nucleotides outside the gene matches: 1. This CDR3 has 11 amino acids. Germline CDR1 and CDR2: DFQATT and SNEGSKA (reference sequence). The CDR3 region is CSAAGGDTQYF. CDR3 coding DNA: TGCAGTGCCGCGGGAGGAGATACGCAGTATTTT.

The J gene is TRBJ1-2, the V gene TRBV5-5, with D perhaps matching TRBD1 (5 bases). The V end lost 2 bases, the J end lost 6 bases, and 14 bases lay between the germline ends. Looked up from germline, CDR1 is SGHKS and CDR2 is YYEKEE (reference sequence). This CDR3 is 14 amino acids long. The CDR3 reads CASSLQGEIHGYTF. The CDR3, as DNA: TGTGCCAGCAGCTTACAAGGGGAAATCCATGGCTACACCTTC.

This clone was counted a few times. V and J are TRBV4-3 and TRBJ2-3; D may be TRBD2 (6 bases). V lost 3 bases and J 1 base, leaving 11 bases between the germline ends. Per germline, CDR1 LGHNA and CDR2 YSLEER. The CDR3 runs 15 residues. Here the CDR3 reads CASSHDPSGTDTQYF. As DNA, the CDR3 is TGCGCCAGCAGCCATGACCCTAGCGGCACAGATACGCAGTATTTT.

This clone was found a few times. The J gene is TRBJ2-7, the V gene TRBV2; the match to TRBD1 covers 7 bases. The germline V gene has CDR1 SNHLY and CDR2 FYNNEI. The CDR3 is made up of 12 amino acids. The J segment lost 2 bases and the V segment lost 8 bases, leaving 3 bases of the junction unmatched. The CDR3 DNA is TGTGCCAGCCGACAGGGAACCTACGAGCAGTACTTC. It yields the protein CASRQGTYEQYF.

The chain links TRBV27 to TRBJ2-5; D is perhaps TRBD2 (6 bases). The CDR3 has 14 amino acids. From germline, CDR1 is MNHEY and CDR2 SMNVEV (reference sequence). V shed 5 bases and J shed 5 bases, with 15 bases lying between them. This CDR3 reads CASSMGLPEETQYF. In DNA, the CDR3 is TGTGCCAGCAGTATGGGACTTCCCGAGGAGACCCAGTACTTC.

A few counts support this clone. This chain links TRBV18 with TRBJ1-5; 8 nucleotides agree with TRBD1. Germline V gene data show CDR1 as KGHSH and CDR2 as LQKENI. The CDR3 runs 13 residues. The V and J ends lost 8 bases and 5 bases, in that order; junction bases with no gene match: 5. CDR3 loop: CASTPDRDQPQHF. The CDR3, as DNA: TGTGCCAGCACTCCGGACAGGGATCAGCCCCAGCATTTT.

For this clone: Other DNA variants within this sample encode the same CDR3. The chain uses TRBV30 and TRBJ1-2, with 8 bases that match TRBD1. The CDR3 loop spans 12 amino acids. CDR1 is GTSNPN and CDR2 is SVGIG in the germline V gene (reference sequence). V was clipped by 5 bases and J by 4 bases; unmatched bases: 3. This CDR3 is CAWRGTGYGYTF. In DNA, the CDR3 is TGTGCCTGGCGAGGGACAGGCTATGGCTACACCTTC.

This clone appeared a few times. The chain links TRBV29-1 to TRBJ2-7; D perhaps matches TRBD2 (6 bases). V lost 5 bases and J 4 bases, leaving 18 bases between the germline ends. Germline-derived CDR1 and CDR2 are SQVTM and ANQGSEA. This CDR3 has 14 residues. Here the CDR3 DNA reads TGCAGCGTTAGTACGGGGGTTAACTCGTACGAGCAGTACTTC. Translated, it gives CSVSTGVNSYEQYF.